This T cell receptor beta chain was sequenced during a study of regulatory T cells in long-lasting Graves disease (dated by TCRdb to the early 2020s). For context, the study as a whole: In the newly diagnosed Graves' disease group, patients had been taking antithyroid drugs for less than 3 months. This study used TCR sequencing and RNA sequencing of peripheral blood to compare persistent Graves' disease patients against newly diagnosed Graves' disease patients. The study took place in China and was registered as a clinical trial. A total of 33 samples underwent TCR sequencing, from around 13 patients with persistent Graves' disease and 20 or so patients with newly diagnosed Graves' disease. The research as a whole found: The study examined only peripheral blood because the primary lesion, thyroid tissue, could not be accessed. Sequencing and analysis were limited to the TCR beta chain. The authors noted that the small sample size was a limitation that may lower accuracy. Persistent patients shared more public clonotypes among themselves (over 2,500) than newly diagnosed patients did (more than 850). Persistent Graves' disease patients showed lower TCR Shannon entropy and fewer highly expanded clones than newly diagnosed patients, suggesting clonal expansion. Preferential use of TRBV28, TRBJ1-2 and TRBJ2-5 was observed in persistent disease, whereas TRBV20-1 and TRBJ2-1 were favored in newly diagnosed disease.

The sample's time point label, in plain terms: newly diagnosed GD, antithyroid drugs for less than 3 months. RNA was extracted from PBMCs in TRIzol for both TCR sequencing and RNA sequencing. The diagnosis of Graves' disease followed American Thyroid Association guidelines. The patients came from an endocrinology department in Xi'an, China. Each patient gave approximately 8.8 milliliters of peripheral blood, collected in an EDTA anticoagulant tube. Ficoll Paque Plus density gradient separation was used to isolate PBMCs, and no additional T cell sorting was done. RNA quality was checked with an Agilent 2100 Bioanalyzer and agarose gel, and concentration with a NanoDrop 2000. This clonotype came up once. Its antigen target is currently unknown. Base quality data are lacking; no much larger clone is found one base away. A lone read offers only weak evidence. Library preparation used multiplex PCR. Sequencing took place on an Illumina HiSeq 4000. iRepertoire HTBI primers and Arm-PCR amplification of CDR3 regions were used to construct TCR beta libraries. PCR products were gel purified before sequencing. The paper's data handling went like this. Across samples, 62 TRBV and 13 to 15 TRBJ segments were identified and used for gene usage analysis of CDR3 amino acid clonotypes. COPE and FqMerger were used to merge filtered high-quality paired reads into contigs. BLAST was used to align contigs to the IMGT TRBV, TRBD and TRBJ reference genes, and CDR3 was defined following IMGT. Any clonotype with a frequency above 0.1% was counted as a highly expanded clone. Shannon entropy was used to measure repertoire diversity, and the Gini coefficient was used to measure V-J evenness. Clonotypes shared by more than one individual were considered public. Clones were called with MiXCR by TCRdb after fastp trimmed the public reads at Q25, and only in-frame beta chains were retained. CDR3 protein duplicates are merged, each entry listing the most common genes and DNA. TCRdb, rather than the study authors, made the V and J calls. The sample table holds 450,000 to 700,000 distinct CDR3 sequences, of which approximately 13% were seen once. The ten largest clones add up to under 10% of the sample.

The CDR3 starts with the cysteine, ends with the phenylalanine, and has 14 residues. The read is trimmed to its CDR3 DNA, 42 bases read in frame from base 1. The V and J ends are trimmed by 7 bases and 0 bases, leaving 9 bases between them. Per the germline V gene, MNHEY is the CDR1 and SVGEGT is the CDR2. The same sample was also studied in work on T cells in Graves' hyperthyroidism and ophthalmopathy. The second paper further reports: Graves' hyperthyroidism was defined as stable when no progression to ophthalmopathy occurred over 18 months of follow-up. Hyperthyroidism patients were newly diagnosed, with disease duration under 2 months, and aged 18 to 65 years. Any patient with an uncontrolled infection, another autoimmune disease, pregnancy or lactation was excluded. Clinical symptoms, serum thyroxine and TRAb, thyroid ultrasound, and orbital computed tomography formed the basis for the diagnoses. For the first round of RT-PCR on the TCR CDR3, the HTBI primer set was used together with the Qiagen OneStep RT-PCR kit. Most expanded thyroid clonotypes (frequency above 0.001) were also found in blood, which suggests that blood repertoires may mirror thyroid immune responses. Ophthalmopathy was separated from stable hyperthyroidism by a 13 V-J signature model, with around 88% sensitivity and approximately 81% specificity obtained in cross-validation and 80%/75% obtained in testing. In validation, the model predicted progression to ophthalmopathy with approximately 69% sensitivity and over 72% specificity, a median of around six months before onset. To identify distinguishing TCR V-J signatures, a discovery cohort of 90 to 100 patients was used, comprising 40 to 45 with Graves' ophthalmopathy and around 60 with stable Graves' hyperthyroidism. An independent validation cohort of under 20 hyperthyroidism patients and more than 15 patients who later progressed to ophthalmopathy tested prospective prediction of ophthalmopathy. The 75 to 100 discovery patients were randomly split 7:3 into training and test sets. Thyroid tissue and blood T-cell repertoires from several Graves' hyperthyroidism patients were also compared in the study. Once sampling was done, hyperthyroidism patients were given methimazole at a starting dose of 30 mg daily, whereas ophthalmopathy patients were given high-dose intravenous methylprednisolone. The libraries were constructed in a second round of multiplex PCR and then size-selected and purified. Libraries were sequenced paired-end with 100 bp reads on an Illumina HiSeq2000. Raw data were processed with SOAPnuke, discarding reads with adapters, uncalled bases, mean Phred below 15, or no exact constant-primer or identifier match. High-quality paired reads were merged with COPE v1.2.5, and unique nucleotide sequences were defined as clonotypes. MiTCR v1.1 was used to align clonotypes to the IMGT TRBV, TRBD and TRBJ reference segments. The analysis was restricted to V-J combinations with a frequency above 0.0001, which together covered over 99% of the repertoires. A TCS score was defined as the ratio of F50 (clonal expansion) to E x V (chaos), with BLOSUM62-based TCRdist applied between CDR3 peptides within each V-J. Welch's t-statistics and random forest reduced 514 V-J features to roughly 13, which were used in a naive Bayes classifier (R e1071). Sample size was not statistically predetermined, and investigators were not blinded to group allocation. The paper describes TCR Vbeta CDR3 sequencing of roughly 130 peripheral blood samples, made up of roughly 45 ophthalmopathy patients, roughly 80 hyperthyroidism patients and about 17 progressor patients.

The specimen was peripheral blood mononuclear cells (PBMCs), collected at new diagnosis, from a patient treated with antithyroid drugs. This TCR was recovered from a man aged 25 to 45 with Graves disease. Donor details come from another sample of the same person, matched by shared clones. The sequence is built from TRBV6-2 or TRBV6-3 and TRBJ1-4; a tentative D call is TRBD1 (6 bases match). The DNA reads TGTGCCAGCACCAGGACAGCAACTAATGAAAAACTGTTTTTT. Its protein product is CASTRTATNEKLFF.